Following are 29 T cell receptor beta chains from one sample sequenced in a study of cytomegalovirus exposure and HLA in healthy donors. The PCR contained 60 Vbeta and 13 Jbeta primers. Libraries were prepared by immunoSEQ multiplex PCR; TCRdb keeps only in-frame clonotypes and omits some of them. In the table there are fewer than 250,000 clones, about 85% of which are singletons. Sample: PBMCs. Receptors originate from a woman in her forties or fifties in good health and CMV-seronegative.

On this clone itself: This sample includes further DNA sequences coding for the same CDR3. The chain links TRBV11-2 to TRBJ2-7; unclear D gene. The CDR3 sequence is 12 residues long. Trimming stripped 1 base from V and 4 bases from J, with 5 bases between. The germline CDR1 and CDR2 sequences are SGHAT and FQNNGV. The CDR3 DNA reads TGTGCCAGCAGCTTAGCCAGTTACGAGCAGTACTTC. This encodes CASSLASYEQYF.

The chain combines TRBV6-1 with TRBJ1-5; D call uncertain. Trimming pared 3 bases from V and 2 bases from J, leaving 8 bases between. The CDR3 runs to 14 residues. Per germline, CDR1 MNHNS and CDR2 SASEGT. The CDR3, as DNA: TGTGCCAGCAGTGAGGGCGGGGGCAATCAGCCCCAGCATTTT. This codes for CASSEGGGNQPQHF.

The J gene is TRBJ2-1, the V gene TRBV28; 10 bases match TRBD2. V was clipped by 6 bases and J by 9 bases; unmatched bases: 8. This CDR3 spans 14 amino acids. The germline CDR1 and CDR2 sequences are MDHEN and SYDVKM. In DNA form, the CDR3 reads TGTGCCAGCAGAACTAGCGGGATCGTCGGTGAGCAGTTCTTC. This sequence encodes CASRTSGIVGEQFF. The whole variable domain, remainder taken from reference TRBV28 and TRBJ2-1, is DVKVTQSSRYLVKRTGEKVFLECVQDMDHENMFWYRQDPGLGLRLIYFSYDVKMKEKGDIPEGYSVSREKKERFSLILESASTNQTSMYLCASRTSGIVGEQFFGPGTRLTVL.

The genes are TRBV6-6 and TRBJ2-7; 15 bases fit TRBD2. Germline trimming cut 5 bases from V and 6 bases from J; bases unmatched to any gene: 8. In germline, CDR1 is MNHNY, CDR2 SVGAGI (reference sequence). The length of the CDR3 is 16 residues. The CDR3 DNA is TGTGCCAGCAGTGGACTAGCGGGAGGGCTCTACTGCGAGCAGTACTTC. Protein product: CASSGLAGGLYCEQYF.

V and J are TRBV4-1 and TRBJ2-3; 8 bases map to TRBD1. V was pared by 4 bases and J by 6 bases, with 12 bases of the junction left unmatched. Germline CDR1 MGHRA, CDR2 YSYEKL. The CDR3 has 16 amino acids. Here the CDR3 DNA reads TGCGCCAGCAGCCCTCAGCAGGGGGCGACCCCGGATACGCAGTATTTT. Amino acid sequence: CASSPQQGATPDTQYF.

The rearrangement joins TRBV19 to TRBJ1-2, with D unresolved. This CDR3 contains 15 residues. V was clipped by 1 base and J by 1 base, with 10 bases between them. In germline, CDR1 is LNHDA, CDR2 SQIVND (reference sequence). The CDR3 protein is CASSIGGSLNYGYTF. The CDR3 DNA reads TGTGCCAGTAGTATAGGAGGAAGTCTTAACTATGGCTACACCTTC. The full variable domain, with the rest looked up from reference TRBV19 and TRBJ1-2, is DGGITQSPKYLFRKEGQNVTLSCEQNLNHDAMYWYRQDPGQGLRLIYYSQIVNDFQKGDIAEGYSVSREKKESFPLTVTSAQKNPTAFYLCASSIGGSLNYGYTFGSGTRLTVV.

The gene calls are TRBV4-3 and TRBJ2-1; 12 bases fit TRBD2. This CDR3 is 17 amino acids long. Germline V lookup: CDR1 LGHNA, CDR2 YSLEER. The V gene end was trimmed by 4 bases and the J gene end by 0 bases; junction bases not matched to a gene: 4. The CDR3 reads CASSLGLAGSSYNEQFF. In DNA, the CDR3 is TGCGCCAGCAGCCTGGGACTAGCGGGTAGCTCCTACAATGAGCAGTTCTTC.

The gene calls are TRBV29-1 and TRBJ2-3, with TRBD2 identical over 10 bases. CDR1 is SQVTM and CDR2 is ANQGSEA in the germline V gene. Trimming at V came to 5 bases and at J to 6 bases, leaving 17 bases not matched to a gene. The CDR3 sequence is 17 residues long. The DNA for the CDR3 is TGCAGCGTTCCCCCTAGTAGGCTAGCGGGGGATACGGATACGCAGTATTTT. This sequence encodes CSVPPSRLAGDTDTQYF.

This chain connects TRBV13 to TRBJ2-3; D may be TRBD2 (6 bases). This CDR3 contains 13 residues. Deletions cut 2 bases from V and 4 bases from J, with 7 bases between. Germline V gene data show CDR1 as PRHDT and CDR2 as FYEKMQ (reference sequence). CDR3 protein: CASSLWGADTQYF. The CDR3 nucleotides are TGTGCCAGCAGCTTATGGGGGGCAGATACGCAGTATTTT.

This clone has a single count. This CDR3 is CASRELQANTEAFF. CDR3 bases: TGTGCCAGCAGGGAACTCCAGGCGAACACTGAAGCTTTCTTT. The chain is built from TRBV6-1 and TRBJ1-1; D call uncertain. The length of the CDR3 is 14 residues. V gave up 6 bases and J gave up 1 base, with 12 bases separating them. The germline V gene has CDR1 MNHNS and CDR2 SASEGT.

J is TRBJ1-1 and V is TRBV6-5, with D possibly being TRBD1 (6 bases). There are 14 residues in the CDR3. From germline, CDR1 is MNHEY and CDR2 SVGAGI. The V and J ends lost 6 bases and 8 bases respectively, with 19 bases between them. CDR3 sequence (DNA): TGTGCCAGCAGGTCGACGGGGAGGGGGTGGGAAGCTTTCTTT. It codes for CASRSTGRGWEAFF.

The chain joins TRBV4-3 to TRBJ2-2; 8 nucleotides align to TRBD1. CDR3 length: 16 residues. Germline loops: CDR1 LGHNA, CDR2 YSLEER. With 4 bases clipped from V and 3 bases from J, the junction kept 7 bases outside the gene matches. For the CDR3, the DNA is TGCGCCAGCAGCCTGACCGGGACAGGTTACACCGGGGAGCTGTTTTTT. Encoded protein: CASSLTGTGYTGELFF.

This clone was counted a few times. The chain has TRBV5-4 and TRBJ2-1; possible D gene TRBD1, 6 bases. Trimming took off 5 bases at V and 10 bases at J, with 10 bases between the two ends. The V gene's germline CDR1 is SGHNT and CDR2 YYREEE (reference sequence). The CDR3 runs to 11 residues. This CDR3 is CASRRQEEQFF. The CDR3 bases are TGTGCCAGCAGGCGACAGGAGGAGCAGTTCTTC.

The rearrangement joins TRBV10-3 to TRBJ1-6; a weak D match, TRBD1 (5 bases). Between the trimmed V and J ends, which lost 4 bases and 7 bases, there was a span of 8 bases. CDR1 ENHRY and CDR2 SYGVKD come from the germline V gene. The CDR3 runs to 13 residues. The CDR3 reads CAISGGENSPLHF. The CDR3 DNA reads as TGTGCCATCAGTGGGGGCGAGAATTCACCCCTCCACTTT.

The chain recombines TRBV6-6 with TRBJ2-5, with 11 bases matching TRBD1. The CDR3 extends over 16 amino acids. The germline V gene encodes CDR1 MNHNY and CDR2 SVGAGI (reference sequence). The J segment lost 0 bases and the V segment lost 8 bases, leaving 8 bases of the junction unmatched. This CDR3 is CASCWGTGGYQETQYF. The CDR3 DNA is TGTGCCAGCTGCTGGGGGACAGGGGGGTACCAAGAGACCCAGTACTTC.

This chain links TRBV11-1 with TRBJ1-1; D is uncertain. The CDR3 is made up of 14 amino acids. V shed 5 bases and J shed 8 bases, with 18 bases lying between them. In germline, CDR1 is SGHAT, CDR2 FQDESV (reference sequence). The CDR3 sequence is CASSAPREVLEAFF. The CDR3 DNA reads TGTGCCAGCAGCGCTCCTCGGGAGGTACTAGAAGCTTTCTTT.

This clone was counted a few times. The chain carries TRBV7-3 and TRBJ2-7, with 9 bases lining up with TRBD1. The germline V gene has CDR1 SGHTA and CDR2 FQGTGA. V was clipped by 5 bases and J by 1 base; unmatched bases: 6. This CDR3 has 15 residues. The CDR3 sequence: CASSPGDRVSYEQYF. The CDR3 DNA is TGTGCCAGCAGCCCCGGGGACAGGGTGTCCTACGAGCAGTACTTC.

The CDR3 protein is CASSTWDRGQYF. The CDR3 DNA reads as TGTGCCAGTAGTACCTGGGACAGGGGCCAGTACTTC. This rearrangement joins TRBV19 to TRBJ2-4; 10 bases map to TRBD1. V dropped 4 bases and J dropped 13; count of bases not matched to a gene: 4. Germline CDR1 is LNHDA and CDR2 is SQIVND (reference sequence). This CDR3 comprises 12 residues.

CDR3 loop: CASSSGQSEAFF. CDR3 nucleotide sequence: TGTGCCAGCAGTTCGGGACAAAGTGAAGCTTTCTTT. This chain uses TRBV28 with TRBJ1-1; a weak D match, TRBD1 (6 bases). CDR3 length: 12 amino acids. Per the germline V gene, CDR1 is MDHEN and CDR2 is SYDVKM. Trimming pared 4 bases from V and 7 bases from J, leaving 10 bases between.

The V gene is TRBV29-1, the J gene TRBJ1-2; TRBD1 aligns across 7 bases. V gave up 6 bases and J gave up 8 bases; unmatched junction bases: 9. Germline V CDR1 and CDR2: SQVTM, ANQGSEA. CDR3 length equals 12 residues. The CDR3 here is CSVTTGNGGYTF. The DNA of the CDR3 is TGCAGCGTGACGACAGGGAACGGGGGCTACACCTTC.

The gene calls are TRBV27 and TRBJ2-2, with D possibly being TRBD2 (7 bases). The ends were cut back, 3 bases at V and 3 bases at J, with 20 bases in the middle. The CDR3 has 18 residues. Looked up from germline, CDR1 is MNHEY and CDR2 is SMNVEV (reference sequence). In DNA form, the CDR3 reads TGTGCCAGCAGTTTCTTTGGGGTCGGGGGGCGCGACACCGGGGAGCTGTTTTTT. This translates into CASSFFGVGGRDTGELFF.

The gene calls are TRBV27 and TRBJ2-2, with 8 bases identical to TRBD1. V gave up 5 bases and J gave up 4 bases; unmatched junction bases: 12. CDR1 is MNHEY and CDR2 is SMNVEV in the germline V gene (reference sequence). The CDR3 length is 17 residues. The CDR3 loop reads CASSRNRDRLSTGELFF. Written as DNA, the CDR3 is TGTGCCAGCAGTCGGAACCGGGACAGGTTATCCACCGGGGAGCTGTTTTTT.

The chain is built from TRBV13 and TRBJ2-7, with D maybe TRBD1 (6 bases). CDR3 length: 14 amino acids. Trimming stripped 4 bases from V and 2 bases from J, with 12 bases between. CDR1 is PRHDT, CDR2 FYEKMQ, per germline (reference sequence). The CDR3: CASSSTRGPYEQYF. CDR3 in DNA: TGTGCCAGCAGCTCGACCAGGGGCCCCTACGAGCAGTACTTC.

The V call is TRBV2, the J call TRBJ2-5, with 7 nucleotides matching TRBD1. The J segment lost 5 bases and the V segment lost 7 bases, leaving 7 bases of the junction unmatched. Germline-derived CDR1 and CDR2 are SNHLY and FYNNEI. The CDR3 runs 13 residues. DNA for the CDR3: TGTGCCAGCACTCAGACAGGGACGGAGACCCAGTACTTC. It encodes CASTQTGTETQYF.

This chain joins TRBV6-6 and TRBJ1-1; D may be TRBD1 (6 bases). In germline, CDR1 is MNHNY, CDR2 SVGAGI (reference sequence). Trimming took 8 bases from V and 6 from J, leaving 16 bases between them. This CDR3 is built from 13 residues. This CDR3 is CASLVGGRAEAFF. The CDR3 coding sequence is TGTGCCAGCTTGGTCGGGGGGCGGGCTGAAGCTTTCTTT.

This clone came up once. This chain links TRBV29-1 with TRBJ2-1; 11 bases map to TRBD2. Germline lookup yields CDR1 SQVTM and CDR2 ANQGSEA. V shed 2 bases, J shed 9 bases, and the junction held 6 bases outside the gene matches. The CDR3 sequence is 14 residues long. The CDR3 bases are TGCAGCGTTGAAACTAGCGGGAGCCCGAGTGAGCAGTTCTTC. Its translation: CSVETSGSPSEQFF.

V gene TRBV6-1 combines with J gene TRBJ2-4; 7 bases fit TRBD1. Looked up from germline, CDR1 is MNHNS and CDR2 is SASEGT. Losses at the gene ends were 7 bases for V and 7 bases for J; bases not matched to a gene: 7. CDR3 length equals 13 residues. Written as DNA, the CDR3 is TGTGCCAGCATTCCGACAGGGTCTAACATTCAGTACTTC. Amino acid sequence: CASIPTGSNIQYF.

V usage is TRBV4-1 and J usage is TRBJ2-2, with D tentatively TRBD2 (5 bases). The CDR3 covers 17 residues. CDR1 MGHRA and CDR2 YSYEKL come from the germline V gene. V shed 0 bases and J shed 1 base, with 12 bases lying between them. As DNA, the CDR3 is TGCGCCAGCAGCCAAGATCGGTTAGCGAAGAACACCGGGGAGCTGTTTTTT. Translated: CASSQDRLAKNTGELFF.

In this sample, this clone turned up once. The CDR3 here is CASWTGNQPQHF. The CDR3 nucleotides read TGTGCCAGCTGGACAGGGAATCAGCCCCAGCATTTT. V is TRBV28 and J is TRBJ1-5; TRBD1 matches 8 bases. Germline trimming cut 8 bases from V and 4 bases from J; bases unmatched to any gene: 1. The CDR3 length is 12 residues. Per germline, CDR1 MDHEN and CDR2 SYDVKM.